What follows are 18 T cell receptor beta chains derived from one specimen sequenced in a study of cytomegalovirus exposure and HLA in healthy donors. PCR amplification relied on 60 Vbeta primers (plus 13 Jbeta primers). The method was immunoSEQ multiplex PCR; TCRdb's version includes in-frame clones alone and lacks a portion of them. The table shows 150,000 to 200,000 clones, with 65% to 80% occurring only once. Input material: PBMCs. These receptors were taken from a woman in her thirties or forties in good health and CMV-seropositive.

J is TRBJ1-4 and V is TRBV7-2; 8 nucleotides align to TRBD1. Germline trimming cut 1 base from V and 9 bases from J; bases unmatched to any gene: 1. This CDR3 region has 13 residues. CDR1 and CDR2 (germline): SGHTA, FQGNSA. The CDR3 DNA is TGTGCCAGCAGCTTAGGGGACAGGAAAAAACTGTTTTTT. It codes for CASSLGDRKKLFF.

The genes are TRBV7-2 and TRBJ2-3, with D possibly matching TRBD1 (5 bases). Trimming removed 5 bases at V and 4 bases at J, with 10 bases between. Germline V gives CDR1 SGHTA, CDR2 FQGNSA. This CDR3 has 13 residues. CDR3 protein: CASSLQGSDTQYF. The CDR3 nucleotides read TGTGCCAGCAGCCTTCAGGGCTCAGATACGCAGTATTTT. The full variable domain, its missing parts supplied by reference TRBV7-2 and TRBJ2-3, is GAGVSQSPSNKVTEKGKDVELRCDPISGHTALYWYRQSLGQGLEFLIYFQGNSAPDKSGLPSDRFSAERTGGSVSTLTIQRTQQEDSAVYLCASSLQGSDTQYFGPGTRLTVL.

J is TRBJ2-7 and V is TRBV21-1; the D call TRBD1 from the table was never checked on the DNA. TRBV21-1 is a listed pseudogene. There are 15 residues in the CDR3. CDR3 sequence (DNA): TGTGCCAGCAGCAAAGAGAGGGACAGTCCCTACGAGCAGTACTTC. Protein: CASSKERDSPYEQYF.

To note about this clone: Other DNA sequences within the sample encode an identical CDR3. This chain uses TRBV5-1 with TRBJ2-5, with 10 nucleotides matching TRBD1. The length of the CDR3 is 14 residues. After removal of 0 bases from V and 4 bases from J, the junction contained 0 bases not matched to a gene. The germline V gene has CDR1 SGHRS and CDR2 YFSETQ. The CDR3 region has the DNA TGCGCCAGCAGCTTGGGACAGGGGGCAGAGACCCAGTACTTC. This translates into CASSLGQGAETQYF. Variable domain in full (rest from reference TRBV5-1 and TRBJ2-5): KAGVTQTPRYLIKTRGQQVTLSCSPISGHRSVSWYQQTPGQGLQFLFEYFSETQRNKGNFPGRFSGRQFSNSRSEMNVSTLELGDSALYLCASSLGQGAETQYFGPGTRLLVL.

The chain's CDR3 is CASSLGTGMLNTEAFF. Here the CDR3 DNA reads TGTGCCAGCAGCTTAGGGACAGGAATGCTGAACACTGAAGCTTTCTTT. V and J are TRBV11-2 and TRBJ1-1, with 7 bases fitting TRBD1. J was trimmed by 0 bases and V by 1 base; bases with no gene match: 5. Germline V gives CDR1 SGHAT, CDR2 FQNNGV. The CDR3 totals 16 residues.

The J gene is TRBJ2-2, the V gene TRBV7-2; TRBD2 matches 7 bases. CDR1 is SGHTA, CDR2 FQGNSA, per germline. This CDR3 is built from 15 residues. Trimming removed 4 bases from V and 1 base from J; junction bases left unmatched: 3. DNA for the CDR3: TGTGCCAGCAGCTCCCAGCGGGGGAACACCGGGGAGCTGTTTTTT. This translates into CASSSQRGNTGELFF. Full variable domain (missing parts from reference TRBV7-2 and TRBJ2-2): GAGVSQSPSNKVTEKGKDVELRCDPISGHTALYWYRQSLGQGLEFLIYFQGNSAPDKSGLPSDRFSAERTGGSVSTLTIQRTQQEDSAVYLCASSSQRGNTGELFFGEGSRLTVL.

The rearrangement joins TRBV27 to TRBJ2-7; 8 nucleotides align to TRBD1. The CDR3 has 14 amino acids. The trim removed 5 bases at V and 0 bases at J, leaving 3 bases unmatched. Germline assignment: CDR1 MNHEY and CDR2 SMNVEV (reference sequence). As DNA, the CDR3 is TGTGCCAGCAGTCGGACAGGGAGCTCCTACGAGCAGTACTTC. It specifies CASSRTGSSYEQYF.

The chain uses TRBV12-5 and TRBJ2-2; D is unresolved. Germline CDR1 LGHNT, CDR2 FRNRAP. The V and J ends lost 1 base and 7 bases respectively, with 4 bases between them. The CDR3 has 12 amino acids. The CDR3 sequence: CASGLELGELFF. CDR3 DNA sequence: TGTGCTAGTGGTTTGGAGCTCGGGGAGCTGTTTTTT.

The genes are TRBV30 and TRBJ2-3, with no clear D. The CDR3 has 15 amino acids. The V gene lost 7 bases and the J gene lost 5 bases, with 22 bases spanning the gap. Germline CDR1 reads GTSNPN; CDR2 reads SVGIG (reference sequence). CDR3 amino acids: CASTAAQLGGDTQYF. The CDR3 region has the DNA TGTGCCTCGACTGCGGCTCAACTTGGTGGAGATACGCAGTATTTT.

This clone was counted ten times or more. The chain has TRBV4-3 and TRBJ1-4, with TRBD1 identical over 7 bases. Unmatched junction bases numbered 6, after V lost 4 bases and J lost 13 bases. Germline-derived CDR1 and CDR2 are LGHNA and YSLEER. There are 12 residues in the CDR3. The CDR3 DNA follows: TGCGCCAGCAGCCCAGGGGGGTCGCGACTGTTTTTT. Amino acid sequence: CASSPGGSRLFF.

This sequence joins TRBV9 and TRBJ2-1; 12 nucleotides line up with TRBD2. The V and J ends lost 0 bases and 3 bases, in that order; junction bases with no gene match: 10. This CDR3 has 19 residues. Germline values: CDR1 SGDLS, CDR2 YYNGEE. The CDR3 sequence: CASSVDGLAGNPGYNEQFF. The CDR3 region has the DNA TGTGCCAGCAGCGTAGACGGACTAGCGGGAAATCCGGGCTACAATGAGCAGTTCTTC.

V gene TRBV25-1 combines with J gene TRBJ2-2, with D tentatively TRBD1 (6 bases). With 3 bases removed from V and 0 bases from J, the gap between germline ends came to 11 bases. Germline-derived CDR1 and CDR2 are MGHDK and SYGVNS. CDR3 size: 16 residues. The CDR3 spells CASSEHRAPNTGELFF. In DNA form, the CDR3 reads TGTGCCAGCAGTGAGCACAGGGCCCCGAACACCGGGGAGCTGTTTTTT.

The gene calls are TRBV15 and TRBJ1-1, with 7 bases matching TRBD1. V shed 0 bases and J 7 bases; nucleotides not matched to a gene: 2. Germline V gene sequence: CDR1 LNHNV, CDR2 YYDKDF (reference sequence). This CDR3 comprises 13 residues. The CDR3 is CATSRDQGGEAFF. CDR3 DNA: TGTGCCACCAGCAGAGATCAGGGGGGTGAAGCTTTCTTT.

The CDR3 sequence: CSVARDTAVGNYGYTF. The DNA of the CDR3 is TGCAGCGTTGCTAGGGACACGGCAGTTGGGAACTATGGCTACACCTTC. The chain couples TRBV29-1 to TRBJ1-2, with D perhaps matching TRBD1 (6 bases). V gave up 4 bases and J gave up 2 bases, with 20 bases separating them. This CDR3 has 16 residues. Germline V gene lookup returns CDR1 SQVTM and CDR2 ANQGSEA.

V is TRBV6-6 and J is TRBJ1-4; 7 bases fit TRBD1. Trimming cost V 10 bases and J 0 bases; bases outside gene matches: 11. Germline-derived CDR1 and CDR2 are MNHNY and SVGAGI (reference sequence). The CDR3 has 16 residues. DNA of the CDR3: TGTGCCACCTCGGGACAGCCTATTGCAACTAATGAAAAACTGTTTTTT. It translates to CATSGQPIATNEKLFF.

This clone has only one observation. The rearrangement joins TRBV6-6 to TRBJ1-2; TRBD1 matches 10 bases. This CDR3 has 14 amino acids. Germline V CDR1 and CDR2: MNHNY, SVGAGI (reference sequence). The V and J ends lost 0 bases and 5 bases, in that order; junction bases with no gene match: 0. The CDR3 reads CASSYSGQGYGYTF. In DNA, the CDR3 is TGTGCCAGCAGTTACTCGGGACAGGGGTATGGCTACACCTTC.

The CDR3 nucleotides are TGTGCCAGCAGCTTAGATGCGGCTAGCCCAGATACGCAGTATTTT. Protein sequence: CASSLDAASPDTQYF. This sequence joins TRBV7-2 and TRBJ2-3, with TRBD2 as a possible D gene (5 bases). Deletions cut 1 base from V and 4 bases from J, with 12 bases between. The CDR3 loop spans 15 amino acids. Germline V CDR1 and CDR2: SGHTA, FQGNSA.

This clone turned up a few times. Different DNA sequences within this sample yield the same CDR3. V gene TRBV5-1 combines with J gene TRBJ2-7; D is unresolved. The CDR3 is 12 amino acids. Germline lookup yields CDR1 SGHRS and CDR2 YFSETQ. Trimming removed 3 bases at V and 0 bases at J, with 4 bases between. CDR3 DNA sequence: TGCGCCAGCAGCTCAGGCTCCTACGAGCAGTACTTC. This codes for CASSSGSYEQYF. The full variable domain, rest sourced from reference TRBV5-1 and TRBJ2-7, is KAGVTQTPRYLIKTRGQQVTLSCSPISGHRSVSWYQQTPGQGLQFLFEYFSETQRNKGNFPGRFSGRQFSNSRSEMNVSTLELGDSALYLCASSSGSYEQYFGPGTRLTVT.